These T cell receptor beta chains were read from a single sample in a study of blood T cell repertoires in COVID-19. The table came from immunoSEQ multiplex PCR; TCRdb's copy has only in-frame clones and leaves some out. The data contain fewer than 250,000 clones, 70% to 90% of them singletons. The sequenced sample was peripheral blood. Receptors originate from a man in his forties or fifties with acute or convalescent COVID-19. Both conserved end residues are part of each CDR3. A D gene is named only where the DNA matches it firmly. Size values are once, few and many counts, or a class for expanded clones, and some rows have none.

clone_size: .; d_call: .; v_call: TRBV5-1; j_call: TRBJ1-1; cdr3_aa: CASSIHDSTEAFF; cdr3_nt: TGCGCCAGCAGCATCCATGACAGCACTGAAGCTTTCTTT
clone_size: .; d_call: TRBD1; v_call: TRBV7-3; j_call: TRBJ1-1; cdr3_aa: CASSLRAGTGYLNTEAFF; cdr3_nt: TGTGCCAGCAGCTTAAGGGCCGGGACAGGATATCTGAACACTGAAGCTTTCTTT
clone_size: once; d_call: .; v_call: TRBV21-1; j_call: TRBJ1-2; cdr3_aa: CASRTDPGYTF; cdr3_nt: TGTGCCAGCAGGACAGATCCTGGCTACACCTTC
clone_size: .; d_call: TRBD2; v_call: TRBV28; j_call: TRBJ2-1; cdr3_aa: CASSRTSGPYNEQFF; cdr3_nt: TGTGCCAGCAGTCGGACTAGCGGACCCTACAATGAGCAGTTCTTC
clone_size: .; d_call: TRBD1; v_call: TRBV9; j_call: TRBJ2-3; cdr3_aa: CASSVAQGGTDTQYF; cdr3_nt: TGTGCCAGCAGCGTAGCACAGGGGGGCACAGATACGCAGTATTTT
clone_size: .; d_call: .; v_call: TRBV5-1; j_call: TRBJ1-2; cdr3_aa: CASSSNRGGYTF; cdr3_nt: TGCGCCAGCAGCTCGAATAGGGGTGGCTACACCTTC
clone_size: .; d_call: TRBD1; v_call: TRBV10-3; j_call: TRBJ2-1; cdr3_aa: CAIRGDRGPGEQFF; cdr3_nt: TGTGCCATCCGGGGGGACAGGGGGCCCGGTGAGCAGTTCTTC
clone_size: .; d_call: TRBD1; v_call: TRBV9; j_call: TRBJ1-6; cdr3_aa: CASSPDGQEHNSPLHF; cdr3_nt: TGTGCCAGCAGCCCCGATGGACAGGAACATAATTCACCCCTCCACTTT
clone_size: .; d_call: .; v_call: TRBV6-6; j_call: TRBJ2-1; cdr3_aa: CASSISNEQFF; cdr3_nt: TGTGCCAGCAGTATTAGCAATGAGCAGTTCTTC
clone_size: .; d_call: .; v_call: TRBV27; j_call: TRBJ2-1; cdr3_aa: CASSLDGSSYNEQFF; cdr3_nt: TGTGCCAGCAGTTTAGACGGGAGTTCCTACAATGAGCAGTTCTTC
clone_size: .; d_call: .; v_call: TRBV3-1/TRBV3-2; j_call: TRBJ1-1; cdr3_aa: CASSLEAGSYTEAFF; cdr3_nt: TGTGCCAGCAGCCTCGAAGCAGGCAGCTACACTGAAGCTTTCTTT
clone_size: .; d_call: .; v_call: TRBV29-1; j_call: TRBJ2-4; cdr3_aa: CSVEGGADIQYF; cdr3_nt: TGCAGCGTTGAGGGGGGGGCCGACATTCAGTACTTC
clone_size: many; d_call: .; v_call: TRBV19; j_call: TRBJ1-6; cdr3_aa: CASYNGGVDLHF; cdr3_nt: TGTGCCAGTTATAATGGCGGAGTTGACCTCCACTTT
clone_size: few; d_call: TRBD1; v_call: TRBV19; j_call: TRBJ2-1; cdr3_aa: CASSPLGQGRNNEQFF; cdr3_nt: TGTGCCAGTAGTCCCCTCGGACAGGGGCGAAACAATGAGCAGTTCTTC
clone_size: .; d_call: TRBD1; v_call: TRBV6-1; j_call: TRBJ1-2; cdr3_aa: CASSEDRANYGYTF; cdr3_nt: TGTGCCAGCAGTGAGGACAGGGCTAACTATGGCTACACCTTC
clone_size: once; d_call: TRBD2; v_call: TRBV2; j_call: TRBJ2-5; cdr3_aa: CASRRGGTQETQYF; cdr3_nt: TGTGCCAGCCGGCGGGGAGGGACGCAAGAGACCCAGTACTTC
clone_size: .; d_call: TRBD2; v_call: TRBV11-3; j_call: TRBJ2-2; cdr3_aa: CASSLERGGSTGELFF; cdr3_nt: TGTGCCAGCAGCTTGGAGCGGGGGGGTTCCACCGGGGAGCTGTTTTTT
clone_size: .; d_call: .; v_call: TRBV28; j_call: TRBJ2-5; cdr3_aa: CAHTRGTEGLETQYF; cdr3_nt: TGTGCCCACACCCGGGGGACAGAGGGTCTGGAGACCCAGTACTTC